The rows below give T cell receptor beta chains drawn from one sample of a study of CD8 T cells in Susac syndrome. Using its own MiXCR run on the immunoSEQ multiplex PCR reads, TCRdb lists one record per CDR3 protein. The sample holds approximately 77,000 distinct CDR3 sequences, just over 90% seen once. Material: CD4+ T cells from PBMCs. Receptor source: a human donor with Susac syndrome. Both conserved end residues are part of each CDR3. A D gene is named only where the DNA matches it firmly. Some rows have no size entry. The others give once, few or many, or a class for an expanded clone.

d_call	v_call	clone_size	cdr3_length	j_call	cdr3_nt	cdr3_aa
-	TRBV6-6	-	14	TRBJ2-5	TGTGCCAGCCGTCTAGGACACCTGCAAGAGACCCAGTACTTC	CASRLGHLQETQYF
TRBD2	TRBV29-1	-	16	TRBJ2-7	TGCAGCGCCTGGGCCCTTTCTAGCGGGAGCGCCTACGAGCAGTACTTC	CSAWALSSGSAYEQYF
TRBD1	TRBV29-1	-	13	TRBJ2-5	TGCAGCGTGGGACAGGCGAAACAAGAGACCCAGTACTTC	CSVGQAKQETQYF
-	TRBV27	-	13	TRBJ2-7	TGTGCCAGCAGTTTTCAGATCGGGGCCACATTGTACTTC	CASSFQIGATLYF
-	TRBV6-1	-	12	TRBJ2-7	TGTGCCAGCGGTCAGGGTTGGCGCGAGCAGTACTTC	CASGQGWREQYF
-	TRBV6-2/TRBV6-3	-	12	TRBJ2-4	TGTGCCAGCAGCGACCCCAAAAACATTCAGTACTTC	CASSDPKNIQYF
TRBD1	TRBV5-1	-	15	TRBJ1-5	TGCGCCAGCAGCTACGATTGGACAGGAAGTCAGCCCCAGCATTTT	CASSYDWTGSQPQHF
TRBD2	TRBV6-1	-	16	TRBJ2-5	TGTGCCAGCAGCCGGGGGACTAGCGGGACCCCGCGGACCCAGTACTTC	CASSRGTSGTPRTQYF
-	TRBV7-6	-	15	TRBJ1-1	TGTGCCCGCAGCTTAGAGGAGTCCCCGAGTACTGAAGCTTTCTTT	CARSLEESPSTEAFF
-	TRBV12-3/TRBV12-4	-	16	TRBJ1-3	TGTGCCAGCAGTTCAACCTTGCAGGGTCCTGGAAACACCATATATTTT	CASSSTLQGPGNTIYF
TRBD2	TRBV6-5	-	18	TRBJ2-3	TGTGCCAGCAGTTACCGAGCATCAGGGACGGGAGGTACAGATACGCAGTATTTT	CASSYRASGTGGTDTQYF
-	TRBV28	-	15	TRBJ2-6	TGTGCCAGCAGCCGACCCACGGGTGGGGCCAACGTCCTGACTTTC	CASSRPTGGANVLTF
-	TRBV12-5	-	12	TRBJ1-2	TGTGCTAGTGGTTTGGTTTCTGGCGGCTACACCTTC	CASGLVSGGYTF
TRBD2	TRBV11-2	once	12	TRBJ2-3	TGTGCCAGCAGCTGGGGGGGAGATACGCAGTATTTT	CASSWGGDTQYF
-	TRBV28	-	16	TRBJ2-2	TGTGCCAGCAGCTATGTTAACAGGGCAGACACCGGGGAGCTGTTTTTT	CASSYVNRADTGELFF
-	TRBV5-1	few	16	TRBJ2-1	TGCGCCAGCAGCCCTGGACAGATTTACTCCTACAATGAGCAGTTCTTC	CASSPGQIYSYNEQFF
TRBD2	TRBV2	-	14	TRBJ2-1	TGTGCCAGCCGGGATAGCGGGGGCTCCAATGAGCAGTTCTTC	CASRDSGGSNEQFF
TRBD1	TRBV19	-	13	TRBJ1-1	TGTGCCGCCCGGGACAGGCAGAACACTGAAGCTTTCTTT	CAARDRQNTEAFF
-	TRBV18	-	16	TRBJ1-3	TGTGCCAGCTCACCACGGTTGCTGGGGACCACGCACACCATATATTTT	CASSPRLLGTTHTIYF
TRBD2	TRBV3-1	-	17	TRBJ2-2	TGTGCCAGCAGCCAAGGTAGTACTAGCGGGATCACCGGGGAGCTGTTTTTT	CASSQGSTSGITGELFF
-	TRBV20-1	-	12	TRBJ1-5	TGCAGTGCTGGGTTGGGCAATCAGCCCCAGCATTTT	CSAGLGNQPQHF
-	TRBV18	-	14	TRBJ1-2	TGTGCCAGCTCACCACCCGGGGTCAACTATGGCTACACCTTC	CASSPPGVNYGYTF
-	TRBV4-3	-	20	TRBJ2-5	TGCGCCAGCAGCCAAGACGCAGGGGACCGACCGTCTGGCTTCCAAGAGACCCAGTACTTC	CASSQDAGDRPSGFQETQYF
-	TRBV12-3/TRBV12-4	-	15	TRBJ2-7	TGTGCCAGCAGTTTCCCACCGCCCCTGGACTACGAGCAGTACTTC	CASSFPPPLDYEQYF
-	TRBV11-2	-	14	TRBJ1-2	TGTGCCAGCAGCTCCCGGACAGCGCACTATGGCTACACCTTC	CASSSRTAHYGYTF
TRBD2	TRBV6-5	once	16	TRBJ2-3	TGTGCCAGCAGTTACTCGTCTAGCGGGAGTCGAGATACGCAGTATTTT	CASSYSSSGSRDTQYF
TRBD2	TRBV5-1	-	15	TRBJ2-3	TGCGCCAGCAGCGTCGGGACTACATTCACAGATACGCAGTATTTT	CASSVGTTFTDTQYF
TRBD1	TRBV20-1	-	17	TRBJ2-2	TGCAGTGCTAGAGATACCCGGCCGTGGACAGGCACCGGGGAGCTGTTTTTT	CSARDTRPWTGTGELFF
TRBD1	TRBV18	-	17	TRBJ2-3	TGTGCCAGCTCACCAAACGGGACAGGGCAGCCCACAGATACGCAGTATTTT	CASSPNGTGQPTDTQYF
TRBD1	TRBV2	-	14	TRBJ2-7	TGTGCCAGCAGTGCGCAGGGGGCGTTCTACGAGCAGTACTTC	CASSAQGAFYEQYF
-	TRBV24-1	-	15	TRBJ2-1	TGTGCCACCAGTGATTCCCCGGTCTCCTACAATGAGCAGTTCTTC	CATSDSPVSYNEQFF
TRBD2	TRBV5-1	-	17	TRBJ2-1	TGCGCCAGCAGCTTGAAACCTAGCGGGAGCTCCTACAATGAGCAGTTCTTC	CASSLKPSGSSYNEQFF
TRBD2	TRBV27	-	15	TRBJ2-1	TGTGCCAGCAGATTTGGAGGGCTAGCGGTCGGCGAGCAGTTCTTC	CASRFGGLAVGEQFF
-	TRBV5-6	-	13	TRBJ1-2	TGTGCCAGCAGCTTGGACTTACCGAGCGGCTACACCTTC	CASSLDLPSGYTF
TRBD1	TRBV24-1	-	14	TRBJ2-5	TGTGCCACCAGTGACAACAGGGGTGGCGAGACCCAGTACTTC	CATSDNRGGETQYF
TRBD2	TRBV7-8	-	20	TRBJ2-1	TGTGCCAGCCTGCCGGGTCTGGGACTAGCGGGTATCTCGGGCTACAATGAGCAGTTCTTC	CASLPGLGLAGISGYNEQFF
TRBD1	TRBV5-8	-	13	TRBJ1-5	TGTGCCAGCACACCTCCGACAGGGCCAGGGAGACATTTT	CASTPPTGPGRHF
-	TRBV19	-	12	TRBJ1-6	TGTGCCAGTCGATCAGGGGATTCACCCCTCCACTTT	CASRSGDSPLHF
TRBD2	TRBV27	-	14	TRBJ2-7	TGTGCCAGCAGTTTGACTAGCGGGAACTACGAGCAGTACTTC	CASSLTSGNYEQYF
TRBD2	TRBV20-1	-	14	TRBJ2-1	TGCAGTGCTAGTTTAGCGGGGCCTTACAATGAGCAGTTCTTC	CSASLAGPYNEQFF
TRBD2	TRBV5-8	once	14	TRBJ2-7	TGTGCCAGCAACCTGGGTCGGACTAGCGGCGAGCAGTACTTC	CASNLGRTSGEQYF
-	TRBV5-1	-	17	TRBJ2-3	TGCGCCAGCAGCTCTACCACAAGACGGTATCCCGCAGATACGCAGTATTTT	CASSSTTRRYPADTQYF
TRBD2	TRBV29-1	-	14	TRBJ2-1	TGCAGCGTCCGAACTAGCGGGGGGTTCAATGAGCAGTTCTTC	CSVRTSGGFNEQFF
-	TRBV20-1	-	14	TRBJ1-1	TGCAGTGCTACCAGAGGTCATCAGAACACTGAAGCTTTCTTT	CSATRGHQNTEAFF
TRBD2	TRBV7-2	-	17	TRBJ2-2	TGTGCCAGCAGCCCCGGAAGGGGCGGGAGGGCCGGCGGGGAGCTGTTTTTT	CASSPGRGGRAGGELFF
-	TRBV11-2	-	19	TRBJ2-5	TGTGCCAGCAGCTTAGGGAACTTACCGGGACTCTCCACTCTAGAGACCCAGTACTTC	CASSLGNLPGLSTLETQYF
-	TRBV25-1	-	14	TRBJ2-5	TGTGCCAGCAGTGCTACAGGGGGGGGAAAGACCCAGTACTTC	CASSATGGGKTQYF
-	TRBV18	-	12	TRBJ2-1	TGTGCCAGCTCCCTTGAGGCGACTGAGCAGTTCTTC	CASSLEATEQFF
-	TRBV20-1	-	15	TRBJ2-7	TGCAGTGCTAGGTCAGGGGTGCGAGTTCTTAACGAGCAGTACTTC	CSARSGVRVLNEQYF
TRBD2	TRBV4-2	once	16	TRBJ2-5	TGTGCCAGCAGCCAAGGTAGCGGGGGGATCCAAGAGACCCAGTACTTC	CASSQGSGGIQETQYF